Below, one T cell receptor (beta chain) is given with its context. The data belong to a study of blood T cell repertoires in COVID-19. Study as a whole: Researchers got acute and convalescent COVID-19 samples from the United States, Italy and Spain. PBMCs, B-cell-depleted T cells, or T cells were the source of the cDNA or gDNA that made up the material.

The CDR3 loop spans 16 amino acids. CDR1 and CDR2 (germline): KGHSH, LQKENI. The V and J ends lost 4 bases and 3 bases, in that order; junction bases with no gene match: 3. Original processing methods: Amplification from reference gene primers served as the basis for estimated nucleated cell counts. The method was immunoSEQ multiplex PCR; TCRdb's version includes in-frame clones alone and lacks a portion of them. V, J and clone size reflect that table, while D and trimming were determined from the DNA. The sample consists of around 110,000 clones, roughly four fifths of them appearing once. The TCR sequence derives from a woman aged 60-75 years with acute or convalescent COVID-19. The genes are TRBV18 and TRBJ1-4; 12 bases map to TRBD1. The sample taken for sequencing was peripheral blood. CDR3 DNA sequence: TGTGCCAGCTCACGGGGACAGGGGGCGGCTAATGAAAAACTGTTTTTT. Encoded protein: CASSRGQGAANEKLFF.